The text below deals with one T cell receptor (beta chain). The clone's antigen remains unknown. Per-base qualities were not stored, and no clone one base away is much larger. The High Capacity cDNA Reverse Transcription Kit was used to reverse transcribe all of the isolated RNA, meaning that expressed TCRB transcripts were what got sequenced. Naive, central memory and regulatory T cell samples underwent deep immunoSEQ sequencing, averaging around 3.7 million total reads per sample. Sorted cells were lysed in RLT buffer, and RNA was extracted using DNase-treated RNeasy Micro or Mini kits according to cell number. Each cell subset was processed on its own to prevent cross-contamination, while patient and healthy donor samples were processed together. The immunoSEQ multiplex PCR was used to amplify TCRB sequences from cDNA, yielding 87-bp fragments that span the CDR3 region. The amplicons were sequenced using the Illumina HiSeq platform. From the authors' description of their analysis: PCR bias was computationally corrected using synthetic template baselines, reads within Hamming distance 2 were collapsed, and singletons that could not be merged were discarded. Reads were aligned to IMGT to assign V, D and J genes, CDR3 length, and insertions or deletions at six rearrangement sites. Within each subset, clonotype counts were normalized to sorted cell number, and only after that were true diversity and Gini coefficients computed with the tcR R package. The overlap coefficient, calculated on TCRB nucleotide sequences, was used to measure repertoire sharing. The clones in this table, taken by TCRdb from immuneACCESS, are in-frame only. Not every clone is retained; where verified, under half of the shortfall comes from an unresolved V gene, and the cause of the rest is unknown. For V, J and clone size, that table is used; D and trimming come from the DNA. This sample comprises around 70,000 clones, roughly 50% of them detected only once. Roughly 0.7% of the sample lies in the top ten.

Including the terminal cysteine and phenylalanine, the CDR3 comprises 14 residues. The entry retains the CDR3 DNA only, 42 bases that are in frame from base 1. V sheds 2 bases and J sheds 0 bases, leaving 8 bases between their ends. CDR1 MNHNY and CDR2 SVGAGI were looked up in the germline V gene (reference sequence). The record originates from a study of beta chain features in type 1 diabetes listed by TCRdb under 2018. Study-level background: Mean age, gender distribution, total cell number and subset yield were not different between patients and healthy donors. Regulatory and stem cell-like memory subsets were obtained from only 8 patients and about eight healthy donors, while naive and central memory subsets were obtained from all 30 or so donors. In the study, recently diagnosed type 1 diabetes patients and matched healthy donors were compared on the TCRB repertoires of their sorted circulating CD4+ T cell subsets. Across all samples, some 100,000,000 sorted cells were examined, and cell number per subset correlated strongly with RNA yield. General findings and caveats noted by the study authors: Because the HLA sub-analyses included only small numbers of individuals, any influence of HLA type on TCRB rearrangement was left unresolved. Naive, central memory and regulatory TCRB repertoires appeared to be more similar among patients than among healthy donors. Type 1 diabetes patients showed a moderate but significant shortening of TCRB CDR3 length in all four CD4+ subsets. PCR may preferentially amplify shorter templates, but because patient and control samples were amplified and corrected together, any resulting skew would affect both groups equally. Patients with type 1 diabetes made fewer insertions and deleted more nucleotides at VDJ recombination sites, implying thymic rearrangement abnormalities. Because cDNA was sequenced instead of genomic DNA, activated cells with high expression could be over-represented, although the groups did not differ in activation or CD3 levels.

Each donor gave one peripheral blood draw, about 110 mL on average, collected into heparinised tubes. Naive, central memory, regulatory and stem cell-like memory CD4+ T cells were sorted on a BD FACSAria II using a panel including CD45RO, CCR7, CD25, CD127, CD95 and CD27. Every sorted population had a purity above 95%. PBMCs were isolated right away by Lymphoprep density gradient centrifugation and were stained directly, without culture. So that batch effects would be minimized, each experiment stained and sorted samples in pairs, pairing one healthy donor with one patient. The source material was central memory CD4+ T cells from blood. The chain is assembled from TRBV6-6 and TRBJ2-7, and the D gene may be TRBD1, 6 bases matching. This TCR was recovered from a man aged 25 to 40 with type 1 diabetes. The CDR3 region reads CASSYGTNSYEQYF. The DNA is as follows: TGTGCCAGCAGTTACGGGACAAACTCCTACGAGCAGTACTTC.